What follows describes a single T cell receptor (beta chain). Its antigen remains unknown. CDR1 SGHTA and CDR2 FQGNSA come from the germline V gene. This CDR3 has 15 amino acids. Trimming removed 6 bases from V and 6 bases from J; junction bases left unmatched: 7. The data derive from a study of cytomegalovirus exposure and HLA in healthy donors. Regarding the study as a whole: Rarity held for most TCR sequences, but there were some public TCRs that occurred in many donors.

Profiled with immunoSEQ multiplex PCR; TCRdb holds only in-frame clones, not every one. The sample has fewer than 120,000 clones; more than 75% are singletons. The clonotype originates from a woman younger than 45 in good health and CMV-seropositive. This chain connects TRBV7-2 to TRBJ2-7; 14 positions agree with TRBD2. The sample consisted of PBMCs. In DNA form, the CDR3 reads TGTGCCAGCAGGCCGACTAGCGGGAGGGCCCTCGAGCAGTACTTC. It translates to CASRPTSGRALEQYF.